This TCR beta chain was profiled in a study of blood T cell repertoires in COVID-19. Study-wide context: PBMCs, B-cell-depleted T cells, or T cells provided the cDNA or gDNA that made up the material.

V was shortened by 4 bases and J by 3 bases, with 16 bases between the two germline ends. This CDR3 contains 15 residues. In germline, CDR1 is SGHNT, CDR2 YYREEE (reference sequence). This table comes from immunoSEQ multiplex PCR, and its TCRdb copy is limited to in-frame clones, with some not included. The data hold about 210,000 clones, with 70% to 90% observed a single time. Sequenced input: PBMCs or T cells enriched from blood (not recorded which). The rearrangement links TRBV5-4 to TRBJ1-1; tentative D call: TRBD1 (6 bases). The TCR originated in a man in his forties who had recovered from COVID-19. CDR3 DNA: TGTGCCAGCAGCCAAACAGGGACGCAGGACACTGAAGCTTTCTTT. Encoded protein: CASSQTGTQDTEAFF.